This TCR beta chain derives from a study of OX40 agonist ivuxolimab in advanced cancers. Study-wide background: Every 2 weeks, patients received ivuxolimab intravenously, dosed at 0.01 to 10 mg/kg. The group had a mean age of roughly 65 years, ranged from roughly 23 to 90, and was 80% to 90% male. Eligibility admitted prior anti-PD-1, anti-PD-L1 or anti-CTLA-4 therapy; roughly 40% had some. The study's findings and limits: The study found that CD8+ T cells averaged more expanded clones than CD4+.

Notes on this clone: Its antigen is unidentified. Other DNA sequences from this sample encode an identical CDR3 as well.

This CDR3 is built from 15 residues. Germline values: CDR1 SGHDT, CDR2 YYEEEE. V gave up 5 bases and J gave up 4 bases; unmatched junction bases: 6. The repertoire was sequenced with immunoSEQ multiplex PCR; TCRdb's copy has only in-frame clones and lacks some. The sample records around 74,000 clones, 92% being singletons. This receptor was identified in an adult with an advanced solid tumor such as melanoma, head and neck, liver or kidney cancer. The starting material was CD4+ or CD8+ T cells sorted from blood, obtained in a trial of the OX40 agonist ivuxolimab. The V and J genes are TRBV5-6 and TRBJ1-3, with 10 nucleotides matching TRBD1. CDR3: CASSPTGGTGNTIYF. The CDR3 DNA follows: TGTGCCAGCAGTCCGACAGGGGGCACCGGAAACACCATATATTTT.